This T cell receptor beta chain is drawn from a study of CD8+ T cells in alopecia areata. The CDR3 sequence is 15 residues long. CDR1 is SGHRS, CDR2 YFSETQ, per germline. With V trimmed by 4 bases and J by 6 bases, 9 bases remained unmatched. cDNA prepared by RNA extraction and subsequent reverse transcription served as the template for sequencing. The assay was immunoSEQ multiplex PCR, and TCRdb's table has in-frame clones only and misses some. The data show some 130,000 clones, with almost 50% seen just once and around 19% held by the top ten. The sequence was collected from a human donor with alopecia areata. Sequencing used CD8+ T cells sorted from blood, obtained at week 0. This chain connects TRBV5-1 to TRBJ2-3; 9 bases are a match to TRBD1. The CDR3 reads CASSPEGQGTDTQYF. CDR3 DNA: TGCGCCAGCAGCCCAGAAGGACAGGGGACGGATACGCAGTATTTT.